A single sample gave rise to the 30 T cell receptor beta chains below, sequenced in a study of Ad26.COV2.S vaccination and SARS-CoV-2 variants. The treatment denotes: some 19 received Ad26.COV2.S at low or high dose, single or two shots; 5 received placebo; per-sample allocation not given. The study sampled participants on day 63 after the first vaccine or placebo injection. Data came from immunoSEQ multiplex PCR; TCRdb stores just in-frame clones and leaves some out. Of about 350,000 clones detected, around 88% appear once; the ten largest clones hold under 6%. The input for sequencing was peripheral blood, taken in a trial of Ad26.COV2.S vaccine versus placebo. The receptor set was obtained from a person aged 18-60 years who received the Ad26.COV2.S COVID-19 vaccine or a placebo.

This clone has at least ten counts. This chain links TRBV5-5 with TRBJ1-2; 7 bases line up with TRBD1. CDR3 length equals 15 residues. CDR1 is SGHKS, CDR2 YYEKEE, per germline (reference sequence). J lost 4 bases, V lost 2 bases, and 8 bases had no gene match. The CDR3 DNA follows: TGTGCCAGCAGCTTCAGGGCAGGGGGAACCTATGGCTACACCTTC. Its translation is CASSFRAGGTYGYTF.

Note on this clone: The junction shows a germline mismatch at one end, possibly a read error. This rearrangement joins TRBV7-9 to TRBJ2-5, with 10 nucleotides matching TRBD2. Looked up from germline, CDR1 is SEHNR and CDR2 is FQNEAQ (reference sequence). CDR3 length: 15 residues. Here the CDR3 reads CASSLAGEFQETQYF. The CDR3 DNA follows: TGTGCCAGCAGCCTAGCGGGAGAATTTCAAGAGACCCAGTACTTC.

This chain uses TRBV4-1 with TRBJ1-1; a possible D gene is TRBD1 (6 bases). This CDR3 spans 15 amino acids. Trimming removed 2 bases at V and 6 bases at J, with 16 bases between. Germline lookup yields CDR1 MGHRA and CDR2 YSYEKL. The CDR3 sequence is CASSQSGGGAAEAFF. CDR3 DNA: TGCGCCAGCAGCCAATCCGGGGGGGGCGCGGCTGAAGCTTTCTTT.

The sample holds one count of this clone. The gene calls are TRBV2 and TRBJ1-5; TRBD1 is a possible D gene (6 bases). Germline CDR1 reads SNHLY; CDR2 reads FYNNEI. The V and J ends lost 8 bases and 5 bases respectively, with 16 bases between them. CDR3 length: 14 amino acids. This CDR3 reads CASRSGTTYQPQHF. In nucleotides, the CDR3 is TGTGCCAGCCGATCCGGGACAACGTATCAGCCCCAGCATTTT.

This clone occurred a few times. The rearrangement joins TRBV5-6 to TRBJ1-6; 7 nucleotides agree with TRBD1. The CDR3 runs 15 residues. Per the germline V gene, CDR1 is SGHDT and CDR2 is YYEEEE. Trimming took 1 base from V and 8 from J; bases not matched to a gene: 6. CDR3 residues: CASSLWRGLDSPLHF. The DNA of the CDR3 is TGTGCCAGCAGCTTGTGGAGGGGGCTTGATTCACCCCTCCACTTT.

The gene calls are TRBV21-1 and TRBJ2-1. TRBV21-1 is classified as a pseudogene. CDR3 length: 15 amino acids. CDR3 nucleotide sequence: TGTGCCAGCAGCACAAAAGAAGGGGGGCAGGTTGGGCAGTTCTTC. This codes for CASSTKEGGQVGQFF.

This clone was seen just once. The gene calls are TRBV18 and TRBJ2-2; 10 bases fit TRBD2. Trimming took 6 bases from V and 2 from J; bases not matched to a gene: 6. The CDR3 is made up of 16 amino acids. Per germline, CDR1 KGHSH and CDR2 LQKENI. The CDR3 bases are TGTGCCAGCTCTCAGACTAGCGGGTCAAACACCGGGGAGCTGTTTTTT. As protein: CASSQTSGSNTGELFF.

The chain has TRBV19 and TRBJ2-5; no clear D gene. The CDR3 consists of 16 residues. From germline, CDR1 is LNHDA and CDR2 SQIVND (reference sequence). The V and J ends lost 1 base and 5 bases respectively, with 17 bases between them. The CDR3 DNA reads TGTGCCAGTAGTATAGGGCGGACCTTTCGCAGGGAGACCCAGTACTTC. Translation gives CASSIGRTFRRETQYF.

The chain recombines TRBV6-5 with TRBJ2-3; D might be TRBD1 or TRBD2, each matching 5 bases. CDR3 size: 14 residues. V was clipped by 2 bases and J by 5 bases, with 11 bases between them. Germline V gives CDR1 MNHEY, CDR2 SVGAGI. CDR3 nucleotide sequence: TGTGCCAGCAGTTACGGGGCTAGCCGAGATACGCAGTATTTT. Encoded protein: CASSYGASRDTQYF.

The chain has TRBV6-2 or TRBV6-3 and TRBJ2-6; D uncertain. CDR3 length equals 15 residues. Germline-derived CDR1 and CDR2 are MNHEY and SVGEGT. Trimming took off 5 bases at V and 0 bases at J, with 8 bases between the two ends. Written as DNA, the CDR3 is TGTGCCAGCAGTCACCCGAGCTCTGGGGCCAACGTCCTGACTTTC. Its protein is CASSHPSSGANVLTF.

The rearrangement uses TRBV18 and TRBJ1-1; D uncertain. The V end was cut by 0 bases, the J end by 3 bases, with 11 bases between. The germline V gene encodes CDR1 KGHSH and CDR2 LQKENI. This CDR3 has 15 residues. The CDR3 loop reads CASSPPGPAYTEAFF. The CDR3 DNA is TGTGCCAGCTCACCACCGGGTCCAGCCTACACTGAAGCTTTCTTT. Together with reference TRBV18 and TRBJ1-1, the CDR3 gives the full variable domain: NAGVMQNPRHLVRRRGQEARLRCSPMKGHSHVYWYRQLPEEGLKFMVYLQKENIIDESGMPKERFSAEFPKEGPSILRIQQVVRGDSAAYFCASSPPGPAYTEAFFGQGTRLTVV.

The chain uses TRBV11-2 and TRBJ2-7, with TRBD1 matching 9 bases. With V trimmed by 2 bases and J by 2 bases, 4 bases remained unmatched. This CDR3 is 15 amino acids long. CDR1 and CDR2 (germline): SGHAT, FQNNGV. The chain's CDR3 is CASSLNRGRTYEQYF. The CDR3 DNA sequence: TGTGCCAGCAGCTTAAACAGGGGGCGAACCTACGAGCAGTACTTC.

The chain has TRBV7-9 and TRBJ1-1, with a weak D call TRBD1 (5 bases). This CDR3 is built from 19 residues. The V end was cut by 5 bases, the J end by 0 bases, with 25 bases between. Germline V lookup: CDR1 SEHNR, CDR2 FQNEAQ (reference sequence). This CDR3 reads CASSPLRVGVKGLNTEAFF. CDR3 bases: TGTGCCAGCAGCCCACTTAGAGTAGGGGTGAAAGGGTTGAACACTGAAGCTTTCTTT.

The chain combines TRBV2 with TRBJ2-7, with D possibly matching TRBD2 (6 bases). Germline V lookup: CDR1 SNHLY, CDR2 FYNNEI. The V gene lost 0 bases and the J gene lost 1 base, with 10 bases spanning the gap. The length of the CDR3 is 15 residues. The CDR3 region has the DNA TGTGCCAGCAGTGAAGCCATAGCGGAGTCCTACGAGCAGTACTTC. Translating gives CASSEAIAESYEQYF.

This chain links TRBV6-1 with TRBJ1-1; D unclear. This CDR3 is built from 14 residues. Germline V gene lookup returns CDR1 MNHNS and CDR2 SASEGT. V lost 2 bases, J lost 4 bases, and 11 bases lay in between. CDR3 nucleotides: TGTGCCAGCAGTGAATCGGGCGTATTCACTGAAGCTTTCTTT. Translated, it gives CASSESGVFTEAFF.

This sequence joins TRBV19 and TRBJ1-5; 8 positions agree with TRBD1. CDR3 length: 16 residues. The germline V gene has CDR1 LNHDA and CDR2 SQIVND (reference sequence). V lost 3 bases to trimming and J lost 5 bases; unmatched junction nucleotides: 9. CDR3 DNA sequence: TGTGCCAGTAGTATCGGACAGGGAAGGGACTATCAGCCCCAGCATTTT. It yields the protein CASSIGQGRDYQPQHF.

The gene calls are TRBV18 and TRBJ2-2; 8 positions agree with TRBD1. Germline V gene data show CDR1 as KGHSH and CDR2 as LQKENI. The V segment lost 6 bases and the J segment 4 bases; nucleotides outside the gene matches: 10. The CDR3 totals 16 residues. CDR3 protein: CASSARQGTGTGELFF. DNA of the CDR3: TGTGCCAGCTCCGCGCGACAGGGGACAGGCACCGGGGAGCTGTTTTTT.

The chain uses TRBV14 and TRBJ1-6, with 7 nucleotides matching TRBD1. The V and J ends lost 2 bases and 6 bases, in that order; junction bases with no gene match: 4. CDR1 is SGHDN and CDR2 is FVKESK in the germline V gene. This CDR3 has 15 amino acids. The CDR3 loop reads CASSQRQGRNSPLHF. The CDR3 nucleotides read TGTGCCAGCAGCCAACGACAGGGACGTAATTCACCCCTCCACTTT. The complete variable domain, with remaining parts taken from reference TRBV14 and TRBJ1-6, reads EAGVTQFPSHSVIEKGQTVTLRCDPISGHDNLYWYRRVMGKEIKFLLHFVKESKQDESGMPNNRFLAERTGGTYSTLKVQPAELEDSGVYFCASSQRQGRNSPLHFGNGTRLTVT.

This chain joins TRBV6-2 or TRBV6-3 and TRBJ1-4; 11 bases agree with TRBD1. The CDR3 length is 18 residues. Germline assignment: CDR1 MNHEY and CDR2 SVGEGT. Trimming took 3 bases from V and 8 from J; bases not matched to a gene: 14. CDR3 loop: CASSYPGQGARFGEKLFF. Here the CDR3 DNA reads TGTGCCAGCAGTTATCCAGGACAGGGGGCGAGGTTCGGCGAAAAACTGTTTTTT.

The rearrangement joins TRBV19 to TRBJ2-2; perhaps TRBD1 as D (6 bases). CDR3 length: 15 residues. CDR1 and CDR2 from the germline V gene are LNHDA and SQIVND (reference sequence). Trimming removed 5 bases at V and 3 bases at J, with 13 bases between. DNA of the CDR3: TGTGCCAGTAGTTTTCGACAGGAGCACACCGGGGAGCTGTTTTTT. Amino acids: CASSFRQEHTGELFF.

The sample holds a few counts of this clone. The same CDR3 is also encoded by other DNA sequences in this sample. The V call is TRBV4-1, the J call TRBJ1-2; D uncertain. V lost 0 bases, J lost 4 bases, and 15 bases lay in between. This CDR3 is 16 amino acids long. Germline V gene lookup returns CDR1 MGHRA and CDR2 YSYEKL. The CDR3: CASSQDRGRLPYGYTF. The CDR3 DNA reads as TGCGCCAGCAGCCAAGATCGCGGGCGCCTTCCCTATGGCTACACCTTC.

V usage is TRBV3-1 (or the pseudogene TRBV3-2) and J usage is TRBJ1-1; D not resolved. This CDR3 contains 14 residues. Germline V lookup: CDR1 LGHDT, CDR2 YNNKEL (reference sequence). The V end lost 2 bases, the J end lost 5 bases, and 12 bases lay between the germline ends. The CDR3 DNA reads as TGTGCCAGCAGCCAATCTGGTTCGGGGACTGAAGCTTTCTTT. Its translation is CASSQSGSGTEAFF.

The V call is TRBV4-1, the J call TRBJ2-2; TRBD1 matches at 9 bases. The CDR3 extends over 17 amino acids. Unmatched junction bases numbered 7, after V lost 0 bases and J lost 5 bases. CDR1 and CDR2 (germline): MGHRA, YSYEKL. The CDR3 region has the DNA TGCGCCAGCAGCCAAGATCCGACAGGGGGGGAGACCGGGGAGCTGTTTTTT. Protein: CASSQDPTGGETGELFF.

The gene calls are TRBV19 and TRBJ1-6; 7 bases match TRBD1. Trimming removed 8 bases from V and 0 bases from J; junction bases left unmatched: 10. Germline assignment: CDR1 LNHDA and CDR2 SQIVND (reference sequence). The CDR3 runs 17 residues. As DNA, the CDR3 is TGTGCCAGTGGGAATACAGGGGACAACTCCTATAATTCACCCCTCCACTTT. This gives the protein CASGNTGDNSYNSPLHF.

CDR3: CASSLSSSGNTIYF. The CDR3 bases are TGTGCCAGCAGTTTAAGTAGCTCTGGAAACACCATATATTTT. The rearrangement links TRBV27 to TRBJ1-3; D is uncertain. The CDR3 is 14 amino acids. The germline V gene has CDR1 MNHEY and CDR2 SMNVEV (reference sequence). Trimming removed 2 bases at V and 0 bases at J, with 5 bases between.

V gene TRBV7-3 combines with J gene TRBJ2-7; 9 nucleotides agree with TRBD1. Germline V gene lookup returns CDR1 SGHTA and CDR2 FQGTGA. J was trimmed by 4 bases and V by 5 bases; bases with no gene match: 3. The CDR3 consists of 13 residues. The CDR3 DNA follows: TGTGCCAGCAGCGTGGGACAGGGATACGAGCAGTACTTC. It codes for CASSVGQGYEQYF.

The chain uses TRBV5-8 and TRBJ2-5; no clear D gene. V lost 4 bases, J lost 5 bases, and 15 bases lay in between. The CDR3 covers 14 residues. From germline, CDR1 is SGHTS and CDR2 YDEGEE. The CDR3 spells CASSLTGVGETQYF. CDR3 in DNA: TGTGCCAGCAGCCTGACGGGCGTGGGGGAGACCCAGTACTTC.

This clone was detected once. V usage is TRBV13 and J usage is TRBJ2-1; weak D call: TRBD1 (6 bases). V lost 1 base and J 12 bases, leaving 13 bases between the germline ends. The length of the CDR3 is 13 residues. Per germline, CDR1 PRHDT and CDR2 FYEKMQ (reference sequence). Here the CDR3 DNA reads TGTGCCAGCAGCTTAGCGGGCAAGGACAGGCAGTTCTTC. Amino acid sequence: CASSLAGKDRQFF.

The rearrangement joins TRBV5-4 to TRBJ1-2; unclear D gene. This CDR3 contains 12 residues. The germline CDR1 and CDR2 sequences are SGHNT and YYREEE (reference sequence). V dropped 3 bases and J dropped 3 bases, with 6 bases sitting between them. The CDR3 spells CASSYDYYGYTF. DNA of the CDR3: TGTGCCAGCAGCTACGACTACTATGGCTACACCTTC.

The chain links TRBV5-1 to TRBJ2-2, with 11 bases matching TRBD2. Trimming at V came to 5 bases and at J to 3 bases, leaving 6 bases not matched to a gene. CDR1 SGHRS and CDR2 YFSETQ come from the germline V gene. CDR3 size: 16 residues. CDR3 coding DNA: TGCGCCAGCAGTCAAACTAGCGGGGGATACACCGGGGAGCTGTTTTTT. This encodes CASSQTSGGYTGELFF.